Sequencing of this TCR beta chain was carried out in a study of cytomegalovirus exposure and HLA in healthy donors (dated by TCRdb to 2016 to 2017). Regarding the study in general: According to a later analysis, the 120 or so validation repertoires were produced on the same platform as the 666 repertoires of the first cohort. The study aimed to test whether cataloging public T cell receptors could reveal signatures of past pathogen exposure. In addition to the first cohort of around 670 subjects, a separate validation cohort of about 120 different subjects was used. To predict cytomegalovirus infection status, the study brought together high-throughput TCR immunosequencing, statistical association of individual TCRs with disease status, and machine learning.

Taken from cysteine to phenylalanine, the CDR3 has 16 residues. Just the 48-base CDR3 DNA is kept, in frame starting at base 1. Trimming takes 0 bases off V and 9 bases off J; junction bases not matched to a gene: 4. CDR1 and CDR2, per the germline V gene, are LGHNA and YNFKEQ. Separate from the approximately 670-subject first cohort, the validation cohort of roughly 110 subjects was the group to which the donors belonged. With respect to this clone: No cognate antigen has been identified for it. Per-nucleotide qualities are absent, and no much larger clonotype sits a single base away.

The method behind the library was the immunoSEQ multiplex PCR assay. In the paper's pipeline: To diagnose cytomegalovirus status from the catalog of TCR beta chain sequences, a statistical classification framework was built. TCRdb carries this immuneACCESS record with in-frame sequences only. Its versions omit some clonotypes, under half of them owing to an unresolved V gene in the studies checked, with the rest unexplained. D and trimming were read from the DNA, whereas the V and J calls and clone size are those reported in that table. The sample yields some 70,000 clones; roughly 95% were counted once. Jointly, the top ten make up 2.4% of the sample. Overall results and qualifications from the work: The study listed 164 TCR beta chains as associated with cytomegalovirus. The classifier was reported to diagnose cytomegalovirus status with high specificity and sensitivity in both the original cohort and the validation cohort. A later analysis lacked HLA typing for the validation cohort, so it scored co-occurrence in that cohort across all 130 or so repertoires. Subsequent analysis determined that TCRs grouped into clusters in the first cohort also showed a tendency toward co-occurrence across the roughly 120 validation repertoires, and roughly 94% of cluster scores exceeded 0. The authors suggested that the approach could potentially be extended to other disease states and immunological phenotypes. In vitro tests confirmed that a few of the cytomegalovirus-associated TCR beta chains recognize cytomegalovirus antigens. Across donors, most TCR sequences were observed very rarely, whereas some public TCRs were present in many individuals.

Input material: PBMCs. This TCR was sampled from a man in his late teens or twenties in good health and CMV-seronegative. The rearranged chain carries TRBV4-2 and TRBJ1-6, and TRBD1 matches 11 of the central bases. The CDR3 has the sequence CASSQDDGTGGSPLHF. The bases read TGTGCCAGCAGCCAAGATGACGGGACAGGGGGTTCACCCCTCCACTTT.